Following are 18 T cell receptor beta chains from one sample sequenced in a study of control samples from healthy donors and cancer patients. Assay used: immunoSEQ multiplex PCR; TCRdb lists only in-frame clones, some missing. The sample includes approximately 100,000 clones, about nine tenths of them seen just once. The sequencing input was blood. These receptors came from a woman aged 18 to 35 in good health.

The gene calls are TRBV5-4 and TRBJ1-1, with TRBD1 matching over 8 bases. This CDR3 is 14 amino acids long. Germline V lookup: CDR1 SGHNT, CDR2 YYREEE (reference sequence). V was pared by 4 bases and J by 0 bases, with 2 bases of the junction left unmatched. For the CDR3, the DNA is TGTGCCAGCAGCCAGGACAGGGTGAACACTGAAGCTTTCTTT. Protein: CASSQDRVNTEAFF.

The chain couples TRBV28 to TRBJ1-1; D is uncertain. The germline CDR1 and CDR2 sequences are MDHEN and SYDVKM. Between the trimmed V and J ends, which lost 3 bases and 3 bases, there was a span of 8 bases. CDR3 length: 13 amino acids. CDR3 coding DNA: TGTGCCAGCAGTTTTTCTACCTACACTGAAGCTTTCTTT. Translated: CASSFSTYTEAFF.

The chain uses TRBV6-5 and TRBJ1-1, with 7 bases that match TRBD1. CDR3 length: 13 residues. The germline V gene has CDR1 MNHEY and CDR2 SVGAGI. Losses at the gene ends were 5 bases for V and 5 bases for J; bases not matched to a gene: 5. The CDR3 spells CASSKGARTEAFF. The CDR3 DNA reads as TGTGCCAGCAGTAAGGGGGCTCGGACTGAAGCTTTCTTT.

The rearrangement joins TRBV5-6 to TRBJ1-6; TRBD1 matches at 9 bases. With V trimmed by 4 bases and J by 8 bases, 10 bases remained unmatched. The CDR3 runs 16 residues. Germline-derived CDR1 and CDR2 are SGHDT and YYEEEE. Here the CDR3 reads CASSVDRGIMDSPLHF. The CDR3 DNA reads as TGTGCCAGCAGCGTAGACAGGGGGATAATGGATTCACCCCTCCACTTT.

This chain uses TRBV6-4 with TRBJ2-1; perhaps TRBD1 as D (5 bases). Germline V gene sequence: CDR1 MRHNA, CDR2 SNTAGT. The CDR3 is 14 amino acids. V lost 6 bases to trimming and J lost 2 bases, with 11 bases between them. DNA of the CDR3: TGTGCCAGCAGCGAAGGGGTAGCCTACAATGAGCAGTTCTTC. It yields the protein CASSEGVAYNEQFF.

CDR3 in amino acids: CASSLAISDSGPYNEQFF. CDR3 DNA sequence: TGTGCCAGCAGCTTAGCCATTTCAGATAGCGGGCCTTACAATGAGCAGTTCTTC. V usage is TRBV11-2 and J usage is TRBJ2-1, with 7 bases that match TRBD2. Germline V gene sequence: CDR1 SGHAT, CDR2 FQNNGV. This CDR3 has 18 residues. The ends lost 1 base at V and 4 bases at J; junction bases unmatched: 13.

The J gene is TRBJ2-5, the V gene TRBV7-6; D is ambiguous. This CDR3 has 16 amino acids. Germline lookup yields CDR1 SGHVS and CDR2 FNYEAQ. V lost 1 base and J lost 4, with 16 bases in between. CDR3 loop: CASSLGEDGASETQYF. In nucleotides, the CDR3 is TGTGCCAGCAGCTTAGGCGAAGACGGAGCATCAGAGACCCAGTACTTC.

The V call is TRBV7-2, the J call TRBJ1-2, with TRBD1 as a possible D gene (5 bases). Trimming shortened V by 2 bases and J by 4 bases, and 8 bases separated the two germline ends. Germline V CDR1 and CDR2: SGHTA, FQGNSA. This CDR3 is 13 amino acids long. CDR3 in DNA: TGTGCCAGCAGCTTACAGGGAGGCTATGGCTACACCTTC. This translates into CASSLQGGYGYTF.

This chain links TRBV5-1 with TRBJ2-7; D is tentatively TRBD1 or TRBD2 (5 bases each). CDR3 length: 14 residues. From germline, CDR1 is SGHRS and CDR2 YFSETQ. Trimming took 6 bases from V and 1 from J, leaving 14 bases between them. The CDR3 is CASTPTRGSYEQYF. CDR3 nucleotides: TGCGCCAGCACCCCCACGAGGGGATCCTACGAGCAGTACTTC.

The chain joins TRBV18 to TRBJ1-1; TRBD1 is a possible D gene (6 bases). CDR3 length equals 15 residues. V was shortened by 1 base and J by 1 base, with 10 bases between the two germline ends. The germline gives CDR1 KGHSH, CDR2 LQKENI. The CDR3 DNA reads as TGTGCCAGCTCACCACAGGGAGGGGGGAACACTGAAGCTTTCTTT. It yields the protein CASSPQGGGNTEAFF.

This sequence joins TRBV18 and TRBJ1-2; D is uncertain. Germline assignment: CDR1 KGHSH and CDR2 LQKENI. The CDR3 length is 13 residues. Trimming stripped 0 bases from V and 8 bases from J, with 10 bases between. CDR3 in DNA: TGTGCCAGCTCACCACCCAATGGAGGCGGCTACACCTTC. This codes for CASSPPNGGGYTF. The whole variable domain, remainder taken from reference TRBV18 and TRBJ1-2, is NAGVMQNPRHLVRRRGQEARLRCSPMKGHSHVYWYRQLPEEGLKFMVYLQKENIIDESGMPKERFSAEFPKEGPSILRIQQVVRGDSAAYFCASSPPNGGGYTFGSGTRLTVV.

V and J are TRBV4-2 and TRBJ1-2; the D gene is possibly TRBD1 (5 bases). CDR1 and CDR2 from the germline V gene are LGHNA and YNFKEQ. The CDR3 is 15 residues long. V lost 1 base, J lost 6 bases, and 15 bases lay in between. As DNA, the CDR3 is TGTGCCAGCAGCCAAGGGGATCAGGGAATGGATGGCTACACCTTC. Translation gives CASSQGDQGMDGYTF.

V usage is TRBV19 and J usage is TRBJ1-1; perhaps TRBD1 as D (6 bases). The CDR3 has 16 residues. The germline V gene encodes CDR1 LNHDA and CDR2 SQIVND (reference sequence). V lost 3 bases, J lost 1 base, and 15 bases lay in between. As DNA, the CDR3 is TGTGCCAGTAGTATCGTAACCTTACAGGGGAACACTGAAGCTTTCTTT. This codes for CASSIVTLQGNTEAFF.

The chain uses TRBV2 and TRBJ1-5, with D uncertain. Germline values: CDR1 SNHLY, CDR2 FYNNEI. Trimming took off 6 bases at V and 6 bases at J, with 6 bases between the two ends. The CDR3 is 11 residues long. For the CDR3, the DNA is TGTGCCAGCAGACGGAGTCAGCCCCAGCATTTT. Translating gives CASRRSQPQHF. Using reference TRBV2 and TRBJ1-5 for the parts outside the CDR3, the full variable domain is EPEVTQTPSHQVTQMGQEVILRCVPISNHLYFYWYRQILGQKVEFLVSFYNNEISEKSEIFDDQFSVERPDGSNFTLKIRSTKLEDSAMYFCASRRSQPQHFGDGTRLSIL.

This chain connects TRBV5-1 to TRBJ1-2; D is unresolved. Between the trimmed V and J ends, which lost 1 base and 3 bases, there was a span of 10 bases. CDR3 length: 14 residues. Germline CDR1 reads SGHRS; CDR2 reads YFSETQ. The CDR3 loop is CASSLKGLDYGYTF. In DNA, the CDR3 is TGCGCCAGCAGCTTGAAGGGCTTAGACTATGGCTACACCTTC.

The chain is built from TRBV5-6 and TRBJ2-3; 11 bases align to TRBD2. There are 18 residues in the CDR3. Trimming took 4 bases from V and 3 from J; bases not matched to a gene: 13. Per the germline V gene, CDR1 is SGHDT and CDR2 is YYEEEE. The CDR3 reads CASSPLLASGGQTDTQYF. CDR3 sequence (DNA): TGTGCCAGCAGCCCCCTCCTTGCTAGCGGGGGGCAGACAGATACGCAGTATTTT.

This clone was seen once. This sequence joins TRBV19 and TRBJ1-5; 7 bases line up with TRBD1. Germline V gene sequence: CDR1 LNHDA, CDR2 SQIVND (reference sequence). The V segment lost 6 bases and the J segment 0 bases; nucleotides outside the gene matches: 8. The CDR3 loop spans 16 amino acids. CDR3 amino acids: CASRTGFFNSNQPQHF. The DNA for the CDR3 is TGTGCCAGTAGGACAGGGTTTTTTAATAGCAATCAGCCCCAGCATTTT.

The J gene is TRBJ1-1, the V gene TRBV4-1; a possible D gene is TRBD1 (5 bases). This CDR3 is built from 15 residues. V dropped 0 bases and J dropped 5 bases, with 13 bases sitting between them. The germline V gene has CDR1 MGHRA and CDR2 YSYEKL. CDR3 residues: CASSQEGASSTEAFF. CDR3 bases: TGCGCCAGCAGCCAAGAAGGGGCTTCCTCTACTGAAGCTTTCTTT.